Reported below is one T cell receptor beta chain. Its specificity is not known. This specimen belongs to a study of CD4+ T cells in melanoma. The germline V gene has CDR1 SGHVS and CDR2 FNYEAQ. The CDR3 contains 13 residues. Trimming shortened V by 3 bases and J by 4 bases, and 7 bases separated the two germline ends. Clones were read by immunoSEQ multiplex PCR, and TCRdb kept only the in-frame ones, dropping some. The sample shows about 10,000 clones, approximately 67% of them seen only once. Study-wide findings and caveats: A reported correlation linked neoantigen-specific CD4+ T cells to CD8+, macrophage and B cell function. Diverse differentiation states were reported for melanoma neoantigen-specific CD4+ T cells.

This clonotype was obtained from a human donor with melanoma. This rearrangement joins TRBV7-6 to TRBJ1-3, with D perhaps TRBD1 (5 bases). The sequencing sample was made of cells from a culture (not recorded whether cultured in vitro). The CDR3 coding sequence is TGTGCCAGCAGCTTGACAGCAGGAAACACCATATATTTT. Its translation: CASSLTAGNTIYF.